This T cell receptor beta chain comes out of a study of cytomegalovirus exposure and HLA in healthy donors. About the research overall: Both the approximately 130 validation repertoires and the 666 first-cohort repertoires used the same platform, as reported by a later analysis.

The data were produced by immunoSEQ multiplex PCR, yet TCRdb's version contains in-frame clones alone and is incomplete. The top ten hold about 10% of the sample, which has some 150,000 clones, approximately 92% seen once. Sequenced: PBMCs. The receptor was derived from a woman between 18 and 30 years old in good health and CMV-seropositive.

The CDR3 region is CASSLVSETQYF. The CDR3 DNA reads TGTGCCAGCAGCTTAGTATCCGAGACCCAGTACTTC. V and J are TRBV7-6 and TRBJ2-5; no firm D call. The CDR3 contains 12 residues. CDR1 SGHVS and CDR2 FNYEAQ come from the germline V gene. The V gene lost 1 base and the J gene lost 5 bases, with 5 bases spanning the gap.